The 28 T cell receptor beta chains reported below all come from one sample, sequenced in a study of vaccination and CD4 T cells after COVID-19. The Oncomine TCR Beta short-read assay sequenced DNA from cultured CD4+ T cells. TCRdb redid the calling of the PCR reads with MiXCR, one entry per CDR3 protein. The sample has roughly 6,600 distinct CDR3 sequences; roughly 35% are singletons. Treatment denoted: roughly ten-day PBMC culture with coronavirus spike peptide pools or control peptides (ViraFEST assay). Investigators obtained the unexposed donor's CD4+ T cells before the COVID-19 pandemic (2011-2018). No antigens are known for them. Sequencing was carried out using CD4+ T cells from blood, cultured in vitro. The receptors shown here come from a human donor in good health.

In nucleotides, the CDR3 is TGTGCCAGCATCGCCGGGGGATTGGACACTGAAGCTTTCTTT. Its translation is CASIAGGLDTEAFF. The rearrangement uses TRBV2 and TRBJ1-1, with a tentative D call TRBD1 (5 bases). Trimming took off 7 bases at V and 3 bases at J, with 15 bases between the two ends. Germline loops: CDR1 SNHLY, CDR2 FYNNEI. The CDR3 covers 14 residues.

The gene calls are TRBV6-5 and TRBJ1-2; 7 bases match TRBD1. V shed 0 bases and J 4 bases; nucleotides not matched to a gene: 11. The CDR3 is 17 residues long. The germline CDR1 and CDR2 sequences are MNHEY and SVGAGI. CDR3 protein: CASSYSSREGGAYGYTF. CDR3 bases: TGTGCCAGCAGTTACTCCTCCCGGGAAGGGGGCGCCTATGGCTACACCTTC.

The chain recombines TRBV5-6 with TRBJ2-7; D is tentatively TRBD1 or TRBD2 (5 bases each). Per germline, CDR1 SGHDT and CDR2 YYEEEE. The V end was cut by 3 bases, the J end by 7 bases, with 23 bases between. The CDR3 is 16 residues long. CDR3 DNA sequence: TGTGCCAGCAGCTACCAACGGGACCGTGATACGAGGGAGCAGTACTTC. Translating gives CASSYQRDRDTREQYF.

This clonotype was found a few times. This sequence joins TRBV11-2 and TRBJ2-5; 10 bases agree with TRBD2. The V and J ends lost 3 bases and 4 bases, in that order; junction bases with no gene match: 5. The V gene's germline CDR1 is SGHAT and CDR2 FQNNGV. This CDR3 contains 15 residues. The CDR3 nucleotides read TGTGCCAGCAGCTTCGGGATAGCGGGGGGAGAGACCCAGTACTTC. Amino acids: CASSFGIAGGETQYF.

This clonotype was recorded only once. The chain has TRBV4-1 and TRBJ2-7; the D gene is possibly TRBD2 (5 bases). This CDR3 is built from 16 residues. V dropped 0 bases and J dropped 5 bases, with 17 bases sitting between them. Germline CDR1 is MGHRA and CDR2 is YSYEKL. CDR3 DNA: TGCGCCAGCAGCCAAGATAAATGGCGGTCCGGGGACGAGCAGTACTTC. Translating gives CASSQDKWRSGDEQYF.

The chain combines TRBV20-1 with TRBJ2-5; D is uncertain. CDR1 and CDR2 from the germline V gene are DFQATT and SNEGSKA (reference sequence). This CDR3 comprises 11 residues. The V gene lost 3 bases and the J gene lost 5 bases, with 7 bases spanning the gap. In DNA form, the CDR3 reads TGCAGTGCTAGTTGGCGGGAGACCCAGTACTTC. This codes for CSASWRETQYF.

A few counts support this clonotype. The V call is TRBV7-9, the J call TRBJ2-5; D perhaps matches TRBD2 (5 bases). Trimming cost V 5 bases and J 1 base, with 11 bases left between them. Per the germline V gene, CDR1 is SEHNR and CDR2 is FQNEAQ (reference sequence). The CDR3 loop spans 14 amino acids. The CDR3: CASSRTAAQETQYF. CDR3 in DNA: TGTGCCAGCAGCCGGACTGCTGCCCAAGAGACCCAGTACTTC.

The chain joins TRBV20-1 to TRBJ2-7, with 8 bases aligning to TRBD2. Germline V CDR1 and CDR2: DFQATT, SNEGSKA (reference sequence). The CDR3 is 14 amino acids. The junction had 6 bases not matched to a gene; V was cut back by 3 bases and J by 2 bases. Written as DNA, the CDR3 is TGCAGTGCTAGGAGGGACGGGGGGGCCTACGAGCAGTACTTC. Translated, it gives CSARRDGGAYEQYF.

The CDR3 sequence is CASSEAGAGGTEAFF. In DNA, the CDR3 is TGTGCCAGCAGTGAAGCCGGGGCAGGGGGCACTGAAGCTTTCTTT. The V gene is TRBV6-1, the J gene TRBJ1-1, with TRBD1 identical over 7 bases. This CDR3 has 15 amino acids. Per the germline V gene, CDR1 is MNHNS and CDR2 is SASEGT. V shed 0 bases and J 4 bases; nucleotides not matched to a gene: 5.

The sample holds a few counts of this clonotype. This sequence joins TRBV24-1 and TRBJ2-3; TRBD1 might be the D (5 bases). Germline values: CDR1 KGHDR, CDR2 SFDVKD. Trimming pared 4 bases from V and 2 bases from J, leaving 12 bases between. The CDR3 covers 15 residues. The DNA of the CDR3 is TGTGCCACCAGTGACCGCAGACAGCCCACAGATACGCAGTATTTT. This encodes CATSDRRQPTDTQYF.

In its sample, this clonotype ranks as large (0.1 to 1%). The rearrangement uses TRBV5-1 and TRBJ1-1; 7 bases match TRBD1. CDR1 is SGHRS and CDR2 is YFSETQ in the germline V gene. With V trimmed by 2 bases and J by 0 bases, 7 bases remained unmatched. The CDR3 runs 16 residues. Written as DNA, the CDR3 is TGCGCCAGCAGCTTACGACAGGGCGGATTGAACACTGAAGCTTTCTTT. It yields the protein CASSLRQGGLNTEAFF.

This clonotype was detected only a few times. The chain links TRBV7-9 to TRBJ1-5; 8 bases fit TRBD1. V shed 1 base, J shed 5 bases, and the junction held 7 bases outside the gene matches. The CDR3 spans 16 residues. From germline, CDR1 is SEHNR and CDR2 FQNEAQ (reference sequence). The CDR3 loop is CASSLGRTGKDQPQHF. The CDR3 bases are TGTGCCAGCAGCTTAGGTCGGACAGGGAAGGATCAGCCCCAGCATTTT.

CDR3 residues: CASNRVMNTEAFF. CDR3 DNA: TGTGCCAGCAATAGGGTTATGAACACTGAAGCTTTCTTT. V gene TRBV6-1 combines with J gene TRBJ1-1; D remains ambiguous. CDR1 and CDR2 from the germline V gene are MNHNS and SASEGT. The CDR3 loop spans 13 amino acids. Trimming removed 7 bases at V and 0 bases at J, with 9 bases between.

The chain carries TRBV6-5 and TRBJ2-2; D unresolved. Trimming stripped 4 bases from V and 3 bases from J, with 6 bases between. CDR1 MNHEY and CDR2 SVGAGI come from the germline V gene. The CDR3 is 13 amino acids. The CDR3 sequence is CASSSVDTGELFF. The CDR3 DNA reads as TGTGCCAGCAGTTCCGTAGACACCGGGGAGCTGTTTTTT.

The chain carries TRBV19 and TRBJ1-5, with D possibly being TRBD1 or TRBD2 (5 bases each). The J call is uncertain, as TRBJ2-3 better fits the DNA end. Germline assignment: CDR1 LNHDA and CDR2 SQIVND (reference sequence). The CDR3 contains 13 residues. This CDR3 reads CASTGNGQGPQYF. The CDR3 bases are TGTGCCAGTACGGGGAATGGACAAGGGCCCCAGTATTTT.

CDR3 nucleotide sequence: TGTGCCACCAGCAGCGACACGAGGCCTCCCGGGGAGCTGTTTTTT. Translation gives CATSSDTRPPGELFF. The chain has TRBV15 and TRBJ2-2; D gene uncertain. Germline V gives CDR1 LNHNV, CDR2 YYDKDF (reference sequence). This CDR3 contains 15 residues. V dropped 3 bases and J dropped 6 bases, with 14 bases sitting between them.

The chain combines TRBV6-5 with TRBJ1-2, with D perhaps matching TRBD1 (6 bases). The CDR3 contains 17 residues. V lost 0 bases and J lost 4, with 18 bases in between. Per the germline V gene, CDR1 is MNHEY and CDR2 is SVGAGI. Here the CDR3 reads CASSYSRKDRYSYGYTF. In DNA, the CDR3 is TGTGCCAGCAGTTACTCGAGAAAAGACAGGTACTCCTATGGCTACACCTTC.

This clonotype showed up just a few times. This chain links TRBV12-3 or TRBV12-4 with TRBJ1-1; D not resolved. This CDR3 region has 10 residues. V was clipped by 5 bases and J by 7 bases, with 5 bases between them. The CDR3: CASSRREAFF. CDR3 nucleotide sequence: TGTGCCAGCAGTCGCCGTGAAGCTTTCTTT.

V usage is TRBV7-3 and J usage is TRBJ2-5; D is perhaps TRBD1 (5 bases). The CDR3 totals 13 residues. Germline V lookup: CDR1 SGHTA, CDR2 FQGTGA. Trimming pared 5 bases from V and 4 bases from J, leaving 11 bases between. The CDR3 DNA is TGTGCCAGCAGCCAAGGACAAACAGAGACCCAGTACTTC. Its translation is CASSQGQTETQYF.

The genes are TRBV6-1 and TRBJ1-2, with D possibly TRBD1 on 5 matching bases. The CDR3 extends over 15 amino acids. V was clipped by 4 bases and J by 7 bases, with 19 bases between them. The V gene's germline CDR1 is MNHNS and CDR2 SASEGT. The CDR3 bases are TGTGCCAGCAGTGTCTCCCTGGGGGTTCGGTCTGGCTACACCTTC. Translation: CASSVSLGVRSGYTF.

This clonotype came up a few times. The genes are TRBV12-2 and TRBJ2-1. TRBV12-2 is flagged as a pseudogene. This CDR3 is built from 17 residues. Here the CDR3 reads CASRLEINYCSYNEQFF. CDR3 coding DNA: TGTGCAAGTCGCTTAGAGATCAACTACTGCTCCTACAATGAGCAGTTCTTC.

The CDR3 DNA is TGTGCCAGCAGCATCAGCGGGCGGGCCAACGAGCAGTACTTC. Residues: CASSISGRANEQYF. The chain is built from TRBV11-2 and TRBJ2-7; tentatively, D is TRBD2 (6 bases). The germline V gene encodes CDR1 SGHAT and CDR2 FQNNGV. V shed 5 bases and J shed 5 bases, with 16 bases lying between them. This CDR3 contains 14 residues.

This clonotype has more than one count but fewer than ten. V usage is TRBV5-1 and J usage is TRBJ2-3, with 7 bases matching TRBD1. The V gene's germline CDR1 is SGHRS and CDR2 YFSETQ. This CDR3 spans 15 amino acids. Unmatched junction bases numbered 7, after V lost 5 bases and J lost 1 base. CDR3 nucleotide sequence: TGCGCCAGCAGGCCACCCGGGACAGGCACAGATACGCAGTATTTT. Its translation: CASRPPGTGTDTQYF.

This clonotype has just a few counts. The chain carries TRBV7-9 and TRBJ1-1; TRBD1 matches 9 bases. Germline CDR1 is SEHNR and CDR2 is FQNEAQ (reference sequence). This CDR3 has 13 residues. V lost 8 bases and J lost 5; bases outside the gene matches: 6. This CDR3 reads CASGYRGRTEAFF. The CDR3 DNA follows: TGTGCCAGCGGATACAGGGGGCGAACTGAAGCTTTCTTT.

The chain couples TRBV5-5 to TRBJ2-3; D remains unclear. Germline assignment: CDR1 SGHKS and CDR2 YYEKEE (reference sequence). The CDR3 runs to 12 residues. Between the trimmed V and J ends, which lost 2 bases and 5 bases, there was a span of 6 bases. CDR3 coding DNA: TGTGCCAGCAGCTTAGAGAGAGATACGCAGTATTTT. This codes for CASSLERDTQYF.

This clonotype ranks as medium-sized. The chain links TRBV7-9 to TRBJ1-2, with TRBD1 as a possible D gene (5 bases). V lost 1 base and J 4 bases, leaving 10 bases between the germline ends. Germline V gives CDR1 SEHNR, CDR2 FQNEAQ (reference sequence). CDR3 length equals 14 residues. CDR3 in DNA: TGTGCCAGCAGCTTAGGCGGGGCCCTCTATGGCTACACCTTC. This sequence encodes CASSLGGALYGYTF.

V usage is TRBV20-1 and J usage is TRBJ1-2; D gene uncertain. Between the trimmed V and J ends, which lost 6 bases and 6 bases, there was a span of 29 bases. The germline V gene has CDR1 DFQATT and CDR2 SNEGSKA (reference sequence). The CDR3 runs to 17 residues. CDR3 nucleotides: TGCAGTGCAGAAGCGGGGAAAATGGGAGAGTTAGGTAATGGCTACACCTTC. It codes for CSAEAGKMGELGNGYTF.

V and J are TRBV12-3 or TRBV12-4 and TRBJ1-1; D is ambiguous. The V and J ends lost 2 bases and 1 base respectively, with 11 bases between them. CDR3 length equals 15 residues. This CDR3 reads CASSLSSTANTEAFF. CDR3 nucleotide sequence: TGTGCCAGCAGTTTAAGTTCAACTGCGAACACTGAAGCTTTCTTT.